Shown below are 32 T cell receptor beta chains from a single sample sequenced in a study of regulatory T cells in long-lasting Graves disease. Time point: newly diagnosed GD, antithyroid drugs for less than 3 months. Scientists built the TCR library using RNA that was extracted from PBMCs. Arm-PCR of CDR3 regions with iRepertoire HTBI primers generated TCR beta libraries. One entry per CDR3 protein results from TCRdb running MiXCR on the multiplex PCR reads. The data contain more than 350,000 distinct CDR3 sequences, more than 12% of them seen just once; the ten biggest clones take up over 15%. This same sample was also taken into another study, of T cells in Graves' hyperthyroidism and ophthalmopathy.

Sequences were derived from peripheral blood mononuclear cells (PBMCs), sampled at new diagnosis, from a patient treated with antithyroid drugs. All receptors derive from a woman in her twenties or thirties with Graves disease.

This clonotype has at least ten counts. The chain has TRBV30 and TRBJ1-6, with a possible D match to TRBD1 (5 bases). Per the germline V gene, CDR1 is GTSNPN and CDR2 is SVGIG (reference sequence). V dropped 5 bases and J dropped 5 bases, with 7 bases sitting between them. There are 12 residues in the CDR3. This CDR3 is CAWEGDNSPLHF. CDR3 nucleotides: TGTGCCTGGGAAGGGGATAATTCACCCCTCCACTTT. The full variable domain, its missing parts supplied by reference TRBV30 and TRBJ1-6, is SQTIHQWPATLVQPVGSPLSLECTVEGTSNPNLYWYRQAAGRGLQLLFYSVGIGQISSEVPQNLSASRPQDRQFILSSKKLLLSDSGFYLCAWEGDNSPLHFGNGTRLTVT.

The CDR3 DNA follows: TGTGCCAGCAGCTTACTAGCGGGAGGCGGCACCGGGGAGCTGTTTTTT. It codes for CASSLLAGGGTGELFF. The chain carries TRBV11-3 and TRBJ2-2, with 11 bases that match TRBD2. With 2 bases clipped from V and 4 bases from J, the junction kept 3 bases outside the gene matches. Germline lookup yields CDR1 SGHNT and CDR2 YENEEA. The CDR3 extends over 16 amino acids. The whole variable domain, filled in from reference TRBV11-3 and TRBJ2-2, reads EAGVVQSPRYKIIEKKQPVAFWCNPISGHNTLYWYLQNLGQGPELLIRYENEEAVDDSQLPKDRFSAERLKGVDSTLKIQPAELGDSAVYLCASSLLAGGGTGELFFGEGSRLTVL.

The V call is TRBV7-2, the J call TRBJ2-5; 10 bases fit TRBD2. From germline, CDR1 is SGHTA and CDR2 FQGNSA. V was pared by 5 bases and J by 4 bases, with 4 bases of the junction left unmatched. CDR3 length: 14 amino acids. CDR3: CASSQREGAETQYF. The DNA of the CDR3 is TGTGCCAGCAGCCAGCGGGAGGGCGCAGAGACCCAGTACTTC.

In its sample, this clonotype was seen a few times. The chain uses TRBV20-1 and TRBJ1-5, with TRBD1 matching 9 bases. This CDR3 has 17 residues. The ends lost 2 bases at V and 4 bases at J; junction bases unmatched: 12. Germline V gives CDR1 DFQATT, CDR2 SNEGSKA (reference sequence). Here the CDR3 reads CSARFSTGTGTNQPQHF. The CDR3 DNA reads TGCAGTGCTAGATTCTCGACCGGGACAGGGACAAATCAGCCCCAGCATTTT.

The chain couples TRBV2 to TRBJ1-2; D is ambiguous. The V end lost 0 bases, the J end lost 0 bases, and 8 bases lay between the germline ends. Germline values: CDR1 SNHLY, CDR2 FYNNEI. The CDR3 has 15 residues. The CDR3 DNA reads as TGTGCCAGCAGTGAAGCAGGCCTCGCTAACTATGGCTACACCTTC. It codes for CASSEAGLANYGYTF.

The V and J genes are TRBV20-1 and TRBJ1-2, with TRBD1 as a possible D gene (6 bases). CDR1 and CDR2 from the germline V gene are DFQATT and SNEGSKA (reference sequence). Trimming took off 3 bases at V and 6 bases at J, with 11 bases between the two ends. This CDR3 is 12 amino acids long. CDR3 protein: CSASWGGDGYTF. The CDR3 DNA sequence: TGCAGTGCTAGTTGGGGGGGCGATGGCTACACCTTC.

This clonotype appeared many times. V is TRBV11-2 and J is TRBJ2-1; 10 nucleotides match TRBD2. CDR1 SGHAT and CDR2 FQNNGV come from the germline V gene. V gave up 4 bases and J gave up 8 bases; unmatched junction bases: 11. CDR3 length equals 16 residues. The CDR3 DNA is TGTGCCAGCAGCTCGCGGACTAGCGGTTACTATGATGAGCAGTTCTTC. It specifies CASSSRTSGYYDEQFF.

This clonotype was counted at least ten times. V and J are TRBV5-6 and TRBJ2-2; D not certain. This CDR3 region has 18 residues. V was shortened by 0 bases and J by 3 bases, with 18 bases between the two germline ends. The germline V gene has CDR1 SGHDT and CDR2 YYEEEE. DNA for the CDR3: TGTGCCAGCAGCTTGGTTCCAGACCCGAGGTGGCACACCGGGGAGCTGTTTTTT. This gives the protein CASSLVPDPRWHTGELFF.

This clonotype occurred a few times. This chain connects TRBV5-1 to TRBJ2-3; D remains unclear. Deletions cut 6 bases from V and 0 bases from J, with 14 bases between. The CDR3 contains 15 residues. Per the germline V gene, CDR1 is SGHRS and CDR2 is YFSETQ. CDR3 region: CASTPDGGSTDTQYF. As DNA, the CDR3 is TGCGCCAGCACCCCCGACGGCGGAAGCACAGATACGCAGTATTTT.

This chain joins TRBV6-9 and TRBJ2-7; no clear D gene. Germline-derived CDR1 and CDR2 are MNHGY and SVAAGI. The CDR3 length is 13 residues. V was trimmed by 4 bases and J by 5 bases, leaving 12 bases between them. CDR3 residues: CASSSRVRDEQYF. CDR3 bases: TGTGCCAGCAGTTCTCGAGTTCGGGACGAGCAGTACTTC.

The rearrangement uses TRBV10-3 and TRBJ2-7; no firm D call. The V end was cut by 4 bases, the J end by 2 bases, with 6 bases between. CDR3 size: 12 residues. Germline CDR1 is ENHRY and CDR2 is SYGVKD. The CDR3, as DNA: TGTGCCATCAGTGCCCAGACCTACGAGCAGTACTTC. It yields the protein CAISAQTYEQYF.

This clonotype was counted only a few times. CDR3 residues: CASSIESGNEQYF. The CDR3 region has the DNA TGTGCCAGTAGTATAGAATCCGGGAACGAGCAGTACTTC. This rearrangement joins TRBV19 to TRBJ2-7; a possible D gene is TRBD2 (5 bases). V gave up 0 bases and J gave up 5 bases, with 8 bases separating them. The CDR3 covers 13 residues. Looked up from germline, CDR1 is LNHDA and CDR2 is SQIVND (reference sequence).

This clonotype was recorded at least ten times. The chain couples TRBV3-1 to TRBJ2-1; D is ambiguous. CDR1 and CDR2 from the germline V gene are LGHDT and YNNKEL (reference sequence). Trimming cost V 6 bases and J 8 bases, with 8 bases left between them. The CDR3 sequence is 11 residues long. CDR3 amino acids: CASRFLDEQFF. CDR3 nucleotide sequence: TGTGCCAGCAGGTTCCTCGATGAGCAGTTCTTC.

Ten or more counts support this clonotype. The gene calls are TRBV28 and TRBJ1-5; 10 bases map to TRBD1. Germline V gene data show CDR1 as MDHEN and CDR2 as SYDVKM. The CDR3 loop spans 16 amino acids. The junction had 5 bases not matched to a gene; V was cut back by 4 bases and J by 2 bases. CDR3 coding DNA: TGTGCCAGCAGTTCGGGTGGGACAGGGGGCAATCAGCCCCAGCATTTT. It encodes CASSSGGTGGNQPQHF.

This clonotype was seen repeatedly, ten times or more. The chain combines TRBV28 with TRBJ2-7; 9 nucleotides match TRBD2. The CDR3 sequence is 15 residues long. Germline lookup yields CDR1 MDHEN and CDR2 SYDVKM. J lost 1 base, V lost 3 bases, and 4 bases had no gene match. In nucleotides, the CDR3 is TGTGCCAGCAGTTTTAGCGGGAGCAATTCCTACGAGCAGTACTTC. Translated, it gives CASSFSGSNSYEQYF.

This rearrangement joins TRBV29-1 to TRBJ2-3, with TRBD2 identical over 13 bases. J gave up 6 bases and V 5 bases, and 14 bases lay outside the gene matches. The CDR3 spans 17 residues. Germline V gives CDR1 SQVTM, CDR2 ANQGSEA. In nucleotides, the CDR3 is TGCAGCGTTTGGAGGACTAGCGGGAGTGACTTTTTCGATACGCAGTATTTT. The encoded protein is CSVWRTSGSDFFDTQYF.

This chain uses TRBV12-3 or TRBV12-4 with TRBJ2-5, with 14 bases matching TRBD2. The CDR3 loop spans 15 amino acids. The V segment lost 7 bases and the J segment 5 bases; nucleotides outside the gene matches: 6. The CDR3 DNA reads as TGTGCCAGCATCCCGACTAGCGGGAGGGCCGAGACCCAGTACTTC. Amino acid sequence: CASIPTSGRAETQYF.

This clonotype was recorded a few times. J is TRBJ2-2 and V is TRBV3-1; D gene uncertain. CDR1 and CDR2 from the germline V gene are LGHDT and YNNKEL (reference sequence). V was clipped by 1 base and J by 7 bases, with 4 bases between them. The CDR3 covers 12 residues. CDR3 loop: CASSQANGELFF. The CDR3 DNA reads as TGTGCCAGCAGCCAAGCAAACGGGGAGCTGTTTTTT.

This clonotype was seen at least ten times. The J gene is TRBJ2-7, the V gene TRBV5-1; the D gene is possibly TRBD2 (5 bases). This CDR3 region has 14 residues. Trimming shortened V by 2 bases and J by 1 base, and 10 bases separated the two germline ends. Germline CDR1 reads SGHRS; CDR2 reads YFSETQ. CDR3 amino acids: CASSFTSDSYEQYF. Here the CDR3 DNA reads TGCGCCAGCAGCTTCACTAGTGATTCCTACGAGCAGTACTTC. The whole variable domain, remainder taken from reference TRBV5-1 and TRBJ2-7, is KAGVTQTPRYLIKTRGQQVTLSCSPISGHRSVSWYQQTPGQGLQFLFEYFSETQRNKGNFPGRFSGRQFSNSRSEMNVSTLELGDSALYLCASSFTSDSYEQYFGPGTRLTVT.

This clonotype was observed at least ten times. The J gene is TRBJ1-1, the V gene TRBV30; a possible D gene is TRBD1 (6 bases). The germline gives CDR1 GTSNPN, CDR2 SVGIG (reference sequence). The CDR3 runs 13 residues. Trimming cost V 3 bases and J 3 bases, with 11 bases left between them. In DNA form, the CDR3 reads TGTGCCTGGAGAACTAGGGGGGACACTGAAGCTTTCTTT. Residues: CAWRTRGDTEAFF. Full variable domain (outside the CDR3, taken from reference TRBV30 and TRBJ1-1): SQTIHQWPATLVQPVGSPLSLECTVEGTSNPNLYWYRQAAGRGLQLLFYSVGIGQISSEVPQNLSASRPQDRQFILSSKKLLLSDSGFYLCAWRTRGDTEAFFGQGTRLTVV.

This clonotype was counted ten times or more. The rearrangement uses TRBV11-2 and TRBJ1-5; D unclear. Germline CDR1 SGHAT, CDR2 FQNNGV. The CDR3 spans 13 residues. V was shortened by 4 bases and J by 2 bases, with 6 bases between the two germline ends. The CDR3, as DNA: TGTGCCAGCAGCTCAGAAGGCAATCAGCCCCAGCATTTT. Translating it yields CASSSEGNQPQHF. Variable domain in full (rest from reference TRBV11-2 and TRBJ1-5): EAGVAQSPRYKIIEKRQSVAFWCNPISGHATLYWYQQILGQGPKLLIQFQNNGVVDDSQLPKDRFSAERLKGVDSTLKIQPAKLEDSAVYLCASSSEGNQPQHFGDGTRLSIL.

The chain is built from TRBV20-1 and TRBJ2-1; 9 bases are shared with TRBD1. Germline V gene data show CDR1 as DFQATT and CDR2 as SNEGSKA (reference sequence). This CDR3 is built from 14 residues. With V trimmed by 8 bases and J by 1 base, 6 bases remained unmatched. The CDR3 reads CSQIGTGSYNEQFF. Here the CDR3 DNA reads TGCAGTCAAATCGGGACAGGGTCCTACAATGAGCAGTTCTTC.

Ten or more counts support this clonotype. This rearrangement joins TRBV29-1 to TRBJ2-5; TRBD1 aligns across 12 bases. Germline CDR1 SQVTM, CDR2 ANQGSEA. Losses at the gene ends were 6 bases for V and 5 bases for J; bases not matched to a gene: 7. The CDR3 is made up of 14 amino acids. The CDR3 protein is CSVVRDRGQETQYF. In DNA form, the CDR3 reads TGCAGCGTCGTCCGGGACAGGGGGCAGGAGACCCAGTACTTC.

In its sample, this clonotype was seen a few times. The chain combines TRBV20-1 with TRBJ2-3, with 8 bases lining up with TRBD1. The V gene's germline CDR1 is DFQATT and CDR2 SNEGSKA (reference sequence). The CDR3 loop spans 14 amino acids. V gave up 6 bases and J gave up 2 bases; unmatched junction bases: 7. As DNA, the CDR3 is TGCAGTGCCCCGACAGGGGTTTTCACAGATACGCAGTATTTT. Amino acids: CSAPTGVFTDTQYF.

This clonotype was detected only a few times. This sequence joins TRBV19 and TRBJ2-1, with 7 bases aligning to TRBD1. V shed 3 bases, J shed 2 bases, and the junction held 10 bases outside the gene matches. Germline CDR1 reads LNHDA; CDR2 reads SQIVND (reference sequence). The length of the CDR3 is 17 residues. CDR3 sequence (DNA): TGTGCCAGTAGTATCAAACCGACAGGGATTGCCTACAATGAGCAGTTCTTC. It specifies CASSIKPTGIAYNEQFF.

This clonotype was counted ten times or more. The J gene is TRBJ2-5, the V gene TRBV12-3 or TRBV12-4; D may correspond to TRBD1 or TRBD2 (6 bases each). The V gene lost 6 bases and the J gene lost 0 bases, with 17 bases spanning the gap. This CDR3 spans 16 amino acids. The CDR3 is CASSPRGQLYQETQYF. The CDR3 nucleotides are TGTGCCAGCAGCCCTCGGGGGCAATTGTACCAAGAGACCCAGTACTTC.

The chain's CDR3 is CASSQGWEASYEQYF. Here the CDR3 DNA reads TGCGCCAGCAGCCAAGGATGGGAGGCCTCCTACGAGCAGTACTTC. The rearrangement joins TRBV4-1 to TRBJ2-7; weak D call: TRBD2 (6 bases). The CDR3 consists of 15 residues. CDR1 is MGHRA, CDR2 YSYEKL, per germline. Deletions cut 1 base from V and 0 bases from J, with 10 bases between.

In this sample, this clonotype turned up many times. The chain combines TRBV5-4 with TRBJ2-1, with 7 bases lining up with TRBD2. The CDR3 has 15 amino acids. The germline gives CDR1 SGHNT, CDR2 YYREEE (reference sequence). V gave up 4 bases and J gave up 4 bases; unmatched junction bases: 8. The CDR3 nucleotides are TGTGCCAGCAGCGGGTTGAGGGAGGGGTACAATGAGCAGTTCTTC. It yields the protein CASSGLREGYNEQFF.

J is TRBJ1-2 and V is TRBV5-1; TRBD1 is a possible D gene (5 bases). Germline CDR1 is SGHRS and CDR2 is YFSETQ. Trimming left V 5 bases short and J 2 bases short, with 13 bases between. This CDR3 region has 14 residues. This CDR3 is CASRDGGVNYGYTF. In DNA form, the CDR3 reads TGCGCCAGCAGGGATGGGGGAGTCAACTATGGCTACACCTTC. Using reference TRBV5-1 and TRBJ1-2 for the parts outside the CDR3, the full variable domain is KAGVTQTPRYLIKTRGQQVTLSCSPISGHRSVSWYQQTPGQGLQFLFEYFSETQRNKGNFPGRFSGRQFSNSRSEMNVSTLELGDSALYLCASRDGGVNYGYTFGSGTRLTVV.

For the CDR3, the DNA is TGTGCCATCAGTGAGCCTAAGACAGGGGGTGATGAAAAACTGTTTTTT. Translating it yields CAISEPKTGGDEKLFF. The rearrangement links TRBV10-3 to TRBJ1-4; TRBD1 matches at 9 bases. Trimming at V came to 2 bases and at J to 6 bases, leaving 7 bases not matched to a gene. Germline V gene data show CDR1 as ENHRY and CDR2 as SYGVKD. The CDR3 has 16 amino acids.

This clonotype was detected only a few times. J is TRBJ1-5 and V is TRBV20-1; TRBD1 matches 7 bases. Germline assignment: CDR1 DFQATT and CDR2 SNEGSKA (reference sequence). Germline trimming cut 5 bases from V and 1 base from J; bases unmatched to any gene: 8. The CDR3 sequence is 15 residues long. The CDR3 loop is CSARRSGQSNQPQHF. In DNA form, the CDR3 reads TGCAGTGCTCGGCGCTCGGGACAGAGCAATCAGCCCCAGCATTTT.

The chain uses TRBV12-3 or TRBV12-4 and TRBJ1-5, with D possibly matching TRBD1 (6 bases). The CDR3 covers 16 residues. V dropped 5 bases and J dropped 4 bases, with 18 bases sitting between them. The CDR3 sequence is CASSHLLRQENQPQHF. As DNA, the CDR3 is TGTGCCAGCAGTCACTTACTCCGACAGGAGAATCAGCCCCAGCATTTT.